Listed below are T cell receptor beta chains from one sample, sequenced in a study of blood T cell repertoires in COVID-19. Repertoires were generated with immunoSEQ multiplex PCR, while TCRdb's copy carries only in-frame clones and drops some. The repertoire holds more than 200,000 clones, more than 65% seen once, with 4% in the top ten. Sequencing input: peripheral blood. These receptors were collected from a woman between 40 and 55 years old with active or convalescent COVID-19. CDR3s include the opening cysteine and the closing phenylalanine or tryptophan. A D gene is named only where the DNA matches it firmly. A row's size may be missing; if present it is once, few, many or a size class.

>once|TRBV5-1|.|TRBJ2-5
CASRVGASQETQYF
TGCGCCAGCAGGGTTGGGGCTAGCCAAGAGACCCAGTACTTC
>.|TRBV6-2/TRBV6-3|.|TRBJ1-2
CASSYLAGTNYGYTF
TGTGCCAGCAGTTACCTGGCAGGGACTAACTATGGCTACACCTTC
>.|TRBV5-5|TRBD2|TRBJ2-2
CASSLASGGTTGELFF
TGTGCCAGCAGCTTGGCTAGCGGGGGGACGACCGGGGAGCTGTTTTTT
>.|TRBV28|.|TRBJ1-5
CASSFGGAGQPQHF
TGTGCCAGCAGTTTCGGAGGGGCAGGGCAGCCCCAGCATTTT
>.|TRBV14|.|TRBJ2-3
CASSPFTYTDTQYF
TGTGCCAGCAGCCCCTTTACTTACACAGATACGCAGTATTTT
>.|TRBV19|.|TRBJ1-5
CASNGAAGLSNQPQHF
TGTGCCAGTAATGGGGCCGCCGGTCTTAGCAATCAGCCCCAGCATTTT
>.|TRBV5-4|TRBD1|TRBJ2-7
CASSPGQKSYEQYF
TGTGCCAGCAGCCCGGGACAGAAGTCCTACGAGCAGTACTTC
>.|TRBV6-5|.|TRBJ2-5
CASRRAGFQETQYF
TGTGCCAGCAGACGCGCCGGTTTCCAAGAGACCCAGTACTTC
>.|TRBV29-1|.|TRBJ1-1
CSVERQDMNTEAFF
TGCAGCGTTGAGAGACAGGACATGAACACTGAAGCTTTCTTT
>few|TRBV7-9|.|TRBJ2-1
CASSFTGLDNEQFF
TGTGCCAGCAGCTTCACAGGGTTGGACAATGAGCAGTTCTTC
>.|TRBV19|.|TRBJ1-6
CASSMSQGRGSPLHF
TGTGCCAGTAGTATGTCGCAGGGAAGAGGTTCACCCCTCCACTTT
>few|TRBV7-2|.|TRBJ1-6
CASAGVRNSPLHF
TGTGCCAGCGCGGGGGTCCGTAATTCACCCCTCCACTTT
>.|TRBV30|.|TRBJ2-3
CAWSSGLTDTQYF
TGTGCCTGGAGTAGCGGGCTCACAGATACGCAGTATTTT
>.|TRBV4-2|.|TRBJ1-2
CASSQATGNYGYTF
TGTGCCAGCAGCCAAGCAACCGGGAACTATGGCTACACCTTC
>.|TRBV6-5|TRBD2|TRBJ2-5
CASSSSGALQETQYF
TGTGCCAGCAGCTCAAGCGGGGCCCTCCAAGAGACCCAGTACTTC
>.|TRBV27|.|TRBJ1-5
CASSWGLGNQPQHF
TGTGCCAGCAGTTGGGGCCTAGGCAATCAGCCCCAGCATTTT
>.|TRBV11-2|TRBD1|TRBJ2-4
CASSQDRGKNIQYF
TGTGCCAGCAGCCAAGACAGGGGGAAAAACATTCAGTACTTC
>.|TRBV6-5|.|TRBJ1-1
CATTAEVSTEAFF
TGTGCCACCACTGCGGAGGTTTCCACTGAAGCTTTCTTT
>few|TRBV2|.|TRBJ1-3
CASSDSQAPVGNSGNTIYF
TGTGCCAGCAGTGATTCACAGGCCCCTGTTGGGAACTCTGGAAACACCATATATTTT
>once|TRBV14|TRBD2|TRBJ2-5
CASSHRRSGGARTQYF
TGTGCCAGCAGCCATCGAAGGAGCGGGGGGGCTCGGACCCAGTACTTC
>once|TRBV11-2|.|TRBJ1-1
CASSFLSNTEAFF
TGTGCCAGCAGCTTCCTCAGTAACACTGAAGCTTTCTTT
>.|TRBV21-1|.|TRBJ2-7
CASRTTGGKHYEQYF
TGTGCCAGCAGGACCACAGGGGGCAAACACTACGAGCAGTACTTC
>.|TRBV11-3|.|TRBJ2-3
CASSRGAGYTQYF
TGTGCCAGCAGCCGGGGGGCTGGATATACGCAGTATTTT
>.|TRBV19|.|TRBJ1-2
CASGYSNYGYTF
TGTGCCAGTGGTTACAGTAACTATGGCTACACCTTC
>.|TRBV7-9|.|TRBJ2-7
CASSLDRHEQYF
TGTGCCAGCAGCCTTGACAGGCACGAGCAGTACTTC